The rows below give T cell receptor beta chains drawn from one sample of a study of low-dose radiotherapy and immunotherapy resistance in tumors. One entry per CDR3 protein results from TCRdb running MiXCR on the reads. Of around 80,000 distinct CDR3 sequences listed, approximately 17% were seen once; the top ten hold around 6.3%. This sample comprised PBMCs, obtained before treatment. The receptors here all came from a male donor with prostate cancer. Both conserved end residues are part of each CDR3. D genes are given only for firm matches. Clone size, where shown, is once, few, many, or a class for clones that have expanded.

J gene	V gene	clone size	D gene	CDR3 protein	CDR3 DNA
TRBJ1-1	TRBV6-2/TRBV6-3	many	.	CASSAKTGANTEAFF	TGTGCCAGCAGTGCGAAGACAGGAGCGAACACTGAAGCTTTCTTT
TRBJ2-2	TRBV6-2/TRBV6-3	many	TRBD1	CASSGPGQGSSGELFF	TGTGCCAGCAGCGGCCCGGGACAGGGGTCCTCCGGGGAGCTGTTTTTT
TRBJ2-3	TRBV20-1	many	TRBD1	CSATPISGTGKSDTQYF	TGCAGTGCTACCCCGATCTCCGGGACAGGGAAGTCAGATACGCAGTATTTT
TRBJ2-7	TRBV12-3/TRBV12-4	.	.	CASSPLNHEQYF	TGTGCCAGCAGTCCGTTGAACCACGAGCAGTACTTC
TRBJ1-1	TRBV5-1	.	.	CASSLLLGDGNTEAFF	TGCGCCAGCAGCTTGCTTCTTGGGGACGGAAACACTGAAGCTTTCTTT
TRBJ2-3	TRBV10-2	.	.	CASSDWDLLTDTQYF	TGCGCCAGCAGTGATTGGGACTTACTCACAGATACGCAGTATTTT
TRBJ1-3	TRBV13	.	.	CASSFGLAGGNTIYF	TGTGCCAGCAGCTTCGGCCTGGCGGGAGGAAACACCATATATTTT
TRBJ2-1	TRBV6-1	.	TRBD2	CASSVLAGGLDEQFF	TGTGCCAGCAGTGTCCTAGCGGGAGGTTTGGATGAGCAGTTCTTC
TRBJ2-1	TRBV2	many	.	CASSEAGGFFEQFF	TGTGCCAGCAGTGAAGCGGGGGGTTTCTTTGAGCAGTTCTTC
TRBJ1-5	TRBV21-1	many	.	CASSNWGAGANQPQHF	.
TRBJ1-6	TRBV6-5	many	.	CASRDTGDSPLHF	TGTGCCAGCCGCGACACGGGAGATTCACCCCTCCACTTT
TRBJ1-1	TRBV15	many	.	CATSRESRLAEAFF	TGTGCCACCAGCAGAGAAAGTCGTCTGGCTGAAGCTTTCTTT
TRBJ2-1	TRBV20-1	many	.	CSARYGVNEQFF	TGCAGTGCTAGATACGGGGTAAATGAGCAGTTCTTC
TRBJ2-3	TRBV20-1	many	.	CSAIRGVSSDTQYF	TGCAGTGCCATTCGTGGGGTTAGCTCAGATACGCAGTATTTT
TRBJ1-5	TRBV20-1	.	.	CSARDIGGGSNQPQHF	TGCAGTGCTAGAGATATTGGGGGTGGGAGCAATCAGCCCCAGCATTTT
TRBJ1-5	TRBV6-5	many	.	CASSYVKGQPQHF	TGTGCCAGCAGTTACGTAAAAGGCCAGCCCCAGCATTTT
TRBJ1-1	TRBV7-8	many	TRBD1	CASSLTVGQAREAFF	TGTGCCAGCAGCTTAACAGTGGGACAGGCGCGGGAAGCTTTCTTT
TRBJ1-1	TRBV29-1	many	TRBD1	CSVGRGFAEAFF	TGCAGCGTGGGCAGGGGGTTCGCTGAAGCTTTCTTT
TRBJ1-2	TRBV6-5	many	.	CASRSNTGTHGYTF	TGTGCCAGCAGATCCAACACAGGGACCCATGGCTACACCTTC
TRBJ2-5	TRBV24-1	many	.	CATSDPGDPRGTQYF	TGTGCCACCAGTGATCCCGGGGACCCCCGTGGGACCCAGTACTTC
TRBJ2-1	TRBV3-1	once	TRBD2	CASSRTSGAYNEQFF	TGTGCCAGCAGTCGGACTAGCGGGGCCTACAATGAGCAGTTCTTC
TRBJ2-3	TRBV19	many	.	CASSISGGRNTQYF	TGTGCCAGTAGTATATCCGGGGGACGAAATACGCAGTATTTT
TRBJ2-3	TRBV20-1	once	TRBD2	CSARDLLAGVGDTQYF	TGCAGTGCTAGAGATCTACTAGCGGGTGTAGGAGATACGCAGTATTTT
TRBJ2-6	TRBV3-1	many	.	CASSPPGSNVLTF	TGTGCCAGCAGCCCGCCGGGTTCTAACGTCCTGACTTTC
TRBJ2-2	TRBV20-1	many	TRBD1	CSARRDRVAGELFF	TGCAGTGCAAGGCGGGACAGGGTGGCCGGGGAGCTGTTTTTT
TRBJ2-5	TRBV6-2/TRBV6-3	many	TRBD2	CASIFSGSSQETQYF	TGTGCCAGCATTTTTAGCGGGAGCTCACAAGAGACCCAGTACTTC
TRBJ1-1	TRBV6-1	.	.	CASSMGGVSSTEAFF	TGTGCCAGCAGCATGGGAGGGGTTAGTAGCACTGAAGCTTTCTTT
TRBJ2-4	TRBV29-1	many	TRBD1	CSVEDGRQGDIQYF	TGCAGCGTTGAAGATGGAAGACAGGGCGACATTCAGTACTTC
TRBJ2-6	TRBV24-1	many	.	CAIHPGTASGANVLTF	TGTGCCATCCACCCGGGGACCGCCTCTGGGGCCAACGTCCTGACTTTC
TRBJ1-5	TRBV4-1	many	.	CASSQDANQPQHF	TGCGCCAGCAGCCAAGATGCGAATCAGCCCCAGCATTTT
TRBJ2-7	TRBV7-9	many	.	CASEGGSYEQYF	TGTGCCAGCGAGGGGGGCTCCTACGAGCAGTACTTC
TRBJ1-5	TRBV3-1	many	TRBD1	CASSVGQGGNQPQHF	TGTGCCAGCAGCGTGGGACAGGGGGGAAATCAGCCCCAGCATTTT
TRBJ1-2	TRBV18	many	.	CASSPPDGNYGYTF	TGTGCCAGCTCACCCCCCGACGGTAACTATGGCTACACCTTC
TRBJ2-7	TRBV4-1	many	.	CASSQGRGSGDYEQYF	TGCGCCAGCAGCCAAGGAAGAGGGTCGGGGGACTACGAGCAGTACTTC
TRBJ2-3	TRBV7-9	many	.	CATKRGAHTDTQYF	TGTGCAACCAAACGGGGGGCCCACACAGATACGCAGTATTTT
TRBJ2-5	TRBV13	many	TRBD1	CASRPNRGAGETQYF	TGTGCCAGCAGACCGAACAGGGGGGCCGGGGAGACCCAGTACTTC
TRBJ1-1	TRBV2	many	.	CASTIGRLNTEAFF	TGTGCCAGCACCATCGGGAGACTGAACACTGAAGCTTTCTTT
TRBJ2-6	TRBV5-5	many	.	CASSLVSGGMSGANVLTF	TGTGCCAGCAGCTTGGTGTCAGGGGGGATGTCTGGGGCCAACGTCCTGACTTTC
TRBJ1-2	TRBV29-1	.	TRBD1	CSASPRGQDGYTF	TGCAGCGCCAGCCCCAGGGGGCAGGATGGCTACACCTTC
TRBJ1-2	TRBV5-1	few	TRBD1	CASSPLVTGVKGYTF	TGCGCCAGCAGCCCGCTCGTTACAGGGGTGAAAGGCTACACCTTC
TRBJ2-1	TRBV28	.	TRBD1	CASSSGQGANEQFF	TGTGCCAGCAGCTCGGGACAGGGCGCCAATGAGCAGTTCTTC
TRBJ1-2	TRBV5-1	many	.	CASSLIGDTSYGYTF	TGCGCCAGCAGCTTGATCGGGGACACCAGCTATGGCTACACCTTC
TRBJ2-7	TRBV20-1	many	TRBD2	CSVLGLAGQQYF	TGCAGTGTTTTGGGACTAGCGGGACAGCAGTACTTC
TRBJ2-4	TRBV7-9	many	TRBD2	CASSLERGGRYIQYF	TGTGCCAGCAGCTTAGAGCGGGGGGGCCGTTACATTCAGTACTTC
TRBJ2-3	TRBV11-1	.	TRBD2	CASSLRGGAGTDTQYF	TGTGCCAGCAGCCTACGCGGGGGGGCAGGCACAGATACGCAGTATTTT